The 13 T cell receptor beta chains given below trace back to one sample, sequenced in a study of Ad26.COV2.S vaccination and SARS-CoV-2 variants. Clones were read by immunoSEQ multiplex PCR, and TCRdb kept only the in-frame ones, dropping some. The table has hundreds of thousands of clones, 89% seen once. Treatment specified: some 20 received Ad26.COV2.S at low or high dose, single or two shots; about 5 received placebo; per-sample allocation not given. Samples came from day 63 after the first vaccine or placebo injection. The sample was peripheral blood, taken in a trial of Ad26.COV2.S vaccine versus placebo. These receptors were collected from a person aged 18-65 years who received the Ad26.COV2.S COVID-19 vaccine or a placebo.

The chain joins TRBV20-1 to TRBJ2-5; the D is unclear. The germline V gene has CDR1 DFQATT and CDR2 SNEGSKA (reference sequence). V lost 8 bases and J 0 bases, leaving 7 bases between the germline ends. The CDR3 sequence is 11 residues long. The DNA of the CDR3 is TGCAGTTCCGAGTACCAAGAGACCCAGTACTTC. Translated, it gives CSSEYQETQYF.

The DNA for the CDR3 is TGTGCTAGTGGTTTGGGGGGTTGGACTGAAGCTTTCTTT. It yields the protein CASGLGGWTEAFF. This rearrangement joins TRBV12-5 to TRBJ1-1; D remains ambiguous. The V and J ends lost 1 base and 5 bases respectively, with 8 bases between them. Germline loops: CDR1 LGHNT, CDR2 FRNRAP. The CDR3 runs 13 residues.

The chain employs TRBV4-1 and TRBJ2-7; 8 nucleotides agree with TRBD2. V gave up 3 bases and J gave up 2 bases; unmatched junction bases: 9. Germline V lookup: CDR1 MGHRA, CDR2 YSYEKL. This CDR3 comprises 16 residues. In DNA form, the CDR3 reads TGCGCCAGCAGCCAGGGCGCCCTAGCGGGTCCCTACGAGCAGTACTTC. Its translation: CASSQGALAGPYEQYF.

CDR3 DNA: TGCGCCAGCAGTGACAGCGGGGCCTGGACAGATACGCAGTATTTT. Translated, it gives CASSDSGAWTDTQYF. The J gene is TRBJ2-3, the V gene TRBV10-2; 7 bases are a match to TRBD2. CDR1 is WSHSY and CDR2 is SAAADI in the germline V gene. V was pared by 3 bases and J by 3 bases, with 6 bases of the junction left unmatched. The CDR3 sequence is 15 residues long.

V usage is TRBV5-1 and J usage is TRBJ1-2; tentatively, D is TRBD1 (6 bases). Trimming removed 4 bases at V and 6 bases at J, with 13 bases between. In germline, CDR1 is SGHRS, CDR2 YFSETQ. CDR3 length: 13 residues. The CDR3 loop reads CASSGAGEHGYTF. Here the CDR3 DNA reads TGCGCCAGCAGCGGGGCAGGGGAGCATGGCTACACCTTC.

The J gene is TRBJ2-1, the V gene TRBV5-4; D not resolved. Per the germline V gene, CDR1 is SGHNT and CDR2 is YYREEE (reference sequence). V shed 4 bases and J shed 3 bases, with 14 bases lying between them. There are 15 residues in the CDR3. In DNA form, the CDR3 reads TGTGCCAGCAGCGACGTGTCGGACGGCTACAATGAGCAGTTCTTC. This codes for CASSDVSDGYNEQFF. The full variable domain, in which reference TRBV5-4 and TRBJ2-1 provide the parts outside the CDR3, is ETGVTQSPTHLIKTRGQQVTLRCSSQSGHNTVSWYQQALGQGPQFIFQYYREEENGRGNFPPRFSGLQFPNYSSELNVNALELDDSALYLCASSDVSDGYNEQFFGPGTRLTVL.

The V gene is TRBV27, the J gene TRBJ2-3; 10 nucleotides line up with TRBD2. With 4 bases clipped from V and 6 bases from J, the junction kept 16 bases outside the gene matches. Germline assignment: CDR1 MNHEY and CDR2 SMNVEV (reference sequence). The CDR3 runs 18 residues. CDR3 bases: TGTGCCAGCAGTTCCCCTCCTAGCGGGGGAACGAGGGCGGATACGCAGTATTTT. It translates to CASSSPPSGGTRADTQYF.

The genes are TRBV5-1 and TRBJ2-3; the D gene is possibly TRBD1 (5 bases). V lost 0 bases and J lost 0, with 8 bases in between. The germline V gene encodes CDR1 SGHRS and CDR2 YFSETQ. CDR3 size: 15 residues. CDR3 in amino acids: CASSLAGSSTDTQYF. CDR3 DNA sequence: TGCGCCAGCAGCTTGGCAGGGTCTAGCACAGATACGCAGTATTTT.

V gene TRBV2 combines with J gene TRBJ1-1; possible D gene TRBD1, 6 bases. Germline V gene lookup returns CDR1 SNHLY and CDR2 FYNNEI. The CDR3 contains 14 residues. Trimming removed 5 bases at V and 0 bases at J, with 10 bases between. CDR3 DNA: TGTGCCAGCAGTAAAACAGGGATGAACACTGAAGCTTTCTTT. This gives the protein CASSKTGMNTEAFF.

This chain joins TRBV6-2 or TRBV6-3 and TRBJ1-2; a possible D gene is TRBD1 (5 bases). The CDR3 sequence is 14 residues long. V was shortened by 5 bases and J by 5 bases, with 15 bases between the two germline ends. Germline-derived CDR1 and CDR2 are MNHEY and SVGEGT. This CDR3 reads CASSIGAVSYGYTF. Here the CDR3 DNA reads TGTGCCAGCAGTATCGGGGCGGTTTCATATGGCTACACCTTC.

Written as DNA, the CDR3 is TGTGCCAGCAGCTTGGGGGCCAACTCTGGAAACACCATATATTTT. It encodes CASSLGANSGNTIYF. The V and J genes are TRBV5-4 and TRBJ1-3, with D unresolved. V was clipped by 0 bases and J by 0 bases, with 7 bases between them. The CDR3 runs 15 residues. CDR1 is SGHNT and CDR2 is YYREEE in the germline V gene (reference sequence).

The chain joins TRBV14 to TRBJ1-5, with no clear D. Trimming removed 0 bases from V and 0 bases from J, with 15 bases in between. The CDR3 consists of 18 residues. Germline-derived CDR1 and CDR2 are SGHDN and FVKESK. DNA for the CDR3: TGTGCCAGCAGCCAAGACCCGATCACGGGTAATAGCAATCAGCCCCAGCATTTT. Translating gives CASSQDPITGNSNQPQHF.

The chain couples TRBV18 to TRBJ2-2, with 7 bases identical to TRBD2. The germline CDR1 and CDR2 sequences are KGHSH and LQKENI. CDR3 length: 16 residues. V shed 3 bases and J 3 bases; nucleotides not matched to a gene: 7. The CDR3 here is CASSPPSTSYTGELFF. For the CDR3, the DNA is TGTGCCAGCTCACCTCCTTCGACTAGCTACACCGGGGAGCTGTTTTTT.